Listed below are T cell receptor beta chains from one sample, sequenced in a study of tumor and adjacent non-tumor tissue in lung cancer. Each CDR3 protein is one row after TCRdb ran MiXCR on the multiplex PCR reads. The sample has roughly 200,000 distinct CDR3 sequences, 71% seen once; the top ten hold under 30%. Sequenced material: lung tumor tissue. Source of these receptors: a man between 60 and 75 years old with non-small cell lung cancer. Each CDR3 is given without its conserved first and last residue. The order of the fields is V gene, CDR3 protein.

TRBV11-2 | ASSSTFYNEQL
TRBV6-5 | ASSYSWGVKETQY
TRBV20-1 | SAPRSGENIQY
TRBV11-2 | ASSTTIAGPKETQY
TRBV11-2 | ASRPNTPDSQY
TRBV28 | ASNLVLTGWYNSHLH
TRBV20-1 | CARSASGTDTQY
TRBV24-1 | ATSDPTGAYTGELF
TRBV12-3/TRBV12-4 | ASSLGGHVELF
TRBV6-5 | ASSLGTSGGAYEQH
TRBV20-1 | STRDPRGTGANVLT
TRBV29-1 | SVAGTSGGFQETQY
TRBV6-2/TRBV6-3 | ASSTVPITEAF
TRBV29-1 | SIWEADTQY
TRBV12-3/TRBV12-4 | ASSNWRVVTDTQY
TRBV5-6 | ASSRGRITYEQY
TRBV20-1 | SARDDLLTDTQY
TRBV4-3 | ASSQDETATTGYGYT
TRBV6-2/TRBV6-3 | ANSSRAERDTQY
TRBV29-1 | SVEGGTGRKTQY
TRBV11-3 | ASKRDRGSSYNEQF
TRBV7-9 | ASSFLAGGYEQY